The clone carrying this TCR beta chain was picked up many times. The data originate from a study of read filtering for tumor transcriptome and immune sequencing. CDR1 KGHSH and CDR2 LQKENI come from the germline V gene. Trimming cost V 2 bases and J 8 bases, with 10 bases left between them. The CDR3 spans 13 residues. This library used approximately 370 ng RNA and molecular barcoded adaptors spanning alpha/delta and beta/gamma chains. TCRdb passed the reads through MiXCR, listing each CDR3 protein once. This table holds fewer than 150,000 distinct CDR3 sequences, 10% to 15% found once. Source material: a population of CD138-negative cells sorted from bone marrow. The chain couples TRBV18 to TRBJ2-1; TRBD2 is a possible D gene (5 bases). This receptor was taken from a donor aged 40 or older with multiple myeloma. The DNA for the CDR3 is TGTGCCAGCTCACCAATCGGGATTGATGAGCAGTTCTTC. Translated, it gives CASSPIGIDEQFF.